The TCR beta chain described here comes from a study of blood T cell repertoires in COVID-19. Clones were sequenced by immunoSEQ multiplex PCR, and TCRdb holds only the in-frame ones, with some missing. The data show 150,000 to 200,000 clones, with over 85% seen just once and roughly 19% held by the top ten. Trimming cost V 0 bases and J 2 bases, with 4 bases left between them. Germline CDR1 is SQVTM and CDR2 is ANQGSEA. CDR3 length: 12 residues. This receptor was taken from a man between 60 and 75 years old with active or convalescent COVID-19. The chain uses TRBV29-1 and TRBJ1-2; D ambiguous. Sequencing was performed on peripheral blood. CDR3 loop: CSVEDLNYGYTF. The CDR3 nucleotides read TGCAGCGTTGAAGACTTGAACTATGGCTACACCTTC.